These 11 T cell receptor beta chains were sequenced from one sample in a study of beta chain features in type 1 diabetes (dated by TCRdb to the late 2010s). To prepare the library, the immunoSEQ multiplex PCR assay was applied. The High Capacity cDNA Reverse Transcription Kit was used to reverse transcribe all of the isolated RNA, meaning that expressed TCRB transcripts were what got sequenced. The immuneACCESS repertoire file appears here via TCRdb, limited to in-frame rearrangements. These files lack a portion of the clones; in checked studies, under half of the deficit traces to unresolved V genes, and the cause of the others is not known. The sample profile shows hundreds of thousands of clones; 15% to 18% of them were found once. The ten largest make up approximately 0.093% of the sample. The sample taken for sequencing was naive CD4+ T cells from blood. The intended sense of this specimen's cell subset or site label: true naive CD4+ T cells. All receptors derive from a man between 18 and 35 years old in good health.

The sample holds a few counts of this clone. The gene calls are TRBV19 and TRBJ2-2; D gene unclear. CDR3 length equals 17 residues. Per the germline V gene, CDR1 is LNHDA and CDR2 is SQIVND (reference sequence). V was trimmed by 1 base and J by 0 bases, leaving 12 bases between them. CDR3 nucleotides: TGTGCCAGTAGTATAGCTCCATCAACTACGAACACCGGGGAGCTGTTTTTT. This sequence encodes CASSIAPSTTNTGELFF. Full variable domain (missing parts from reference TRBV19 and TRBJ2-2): DGGITQSPKYLFRKEGQNVTLSCEQNLNHDAMYWYRQDPGQGLRLIYYSQIVNDFQKGDIAEGYSVSREKKESFPLTVTSAQKNPTAFYLCASSIAPSTTNTGELFFGEGSRLTVL.

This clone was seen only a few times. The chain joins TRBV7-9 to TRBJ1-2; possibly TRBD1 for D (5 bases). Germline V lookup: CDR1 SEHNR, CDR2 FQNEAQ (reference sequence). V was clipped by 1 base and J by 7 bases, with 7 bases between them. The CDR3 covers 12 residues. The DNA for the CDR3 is TGTGCCAGCAGCTTAGAAGGGGTTGGCTACACCTTC. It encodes CASSLEGVGYTF.

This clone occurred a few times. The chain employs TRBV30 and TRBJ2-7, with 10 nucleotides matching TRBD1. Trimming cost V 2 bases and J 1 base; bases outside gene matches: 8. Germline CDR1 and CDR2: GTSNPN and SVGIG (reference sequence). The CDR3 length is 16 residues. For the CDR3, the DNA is TGTGCCTGGAGTACTCCCCGGGACAGGGGATCCTACGAGCAGTACTTC. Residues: CAWSTPRDRGSYEQYF.

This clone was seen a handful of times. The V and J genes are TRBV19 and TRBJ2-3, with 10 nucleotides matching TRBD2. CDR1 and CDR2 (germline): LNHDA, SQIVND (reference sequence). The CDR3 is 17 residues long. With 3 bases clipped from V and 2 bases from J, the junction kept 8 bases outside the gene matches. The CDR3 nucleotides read TGTGCCAGTAGTATGGGTAGGACTAGCGGAAACACAGATACGCAGTATTTT. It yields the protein CASSMGRTSGNTDTQYF.

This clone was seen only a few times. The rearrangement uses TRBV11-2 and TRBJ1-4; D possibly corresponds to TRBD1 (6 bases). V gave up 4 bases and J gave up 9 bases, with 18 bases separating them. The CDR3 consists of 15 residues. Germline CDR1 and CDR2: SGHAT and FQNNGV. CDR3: CASSSIQGIAKKLFF. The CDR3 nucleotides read TGTGCCAGCAGCTCCATACAGGGCATAGCGAAAAAACTGTTTTTT.

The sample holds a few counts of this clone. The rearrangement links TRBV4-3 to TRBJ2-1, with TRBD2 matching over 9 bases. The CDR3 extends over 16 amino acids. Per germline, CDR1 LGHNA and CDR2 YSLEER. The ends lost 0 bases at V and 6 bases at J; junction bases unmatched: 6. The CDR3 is CASSQDRAGGGNEQFF. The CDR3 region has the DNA TGCGCCAGCAGCCAAGATAGGGCGGGAGGGGGCAATGAGCAGTTCTTC.

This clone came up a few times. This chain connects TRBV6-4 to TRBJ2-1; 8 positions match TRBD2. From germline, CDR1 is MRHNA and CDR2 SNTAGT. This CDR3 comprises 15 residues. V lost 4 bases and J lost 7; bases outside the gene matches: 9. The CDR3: CASSADGRAPNEQFF. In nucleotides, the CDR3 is TGTGCCAGCAGTGCTGACGGGAGGGCCCCAAATGAGCAGTTCTTC.

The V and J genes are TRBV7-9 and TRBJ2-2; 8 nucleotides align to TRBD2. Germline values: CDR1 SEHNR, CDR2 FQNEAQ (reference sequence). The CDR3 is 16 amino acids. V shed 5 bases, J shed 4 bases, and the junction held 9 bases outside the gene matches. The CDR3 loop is CASSLASGSGTGELFF. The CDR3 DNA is TGTGCCAGCAGCCTTGCTAGCGGGTCGGGCACCGGGGAGCTGTTTTTT.

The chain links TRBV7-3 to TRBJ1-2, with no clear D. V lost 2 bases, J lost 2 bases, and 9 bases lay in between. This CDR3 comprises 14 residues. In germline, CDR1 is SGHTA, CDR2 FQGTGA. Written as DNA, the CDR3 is TGTGCCAGCAGCTTAGGGAACAGCAACTATGGCTACACCTTC. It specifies CASSLGNSNYGYTF.

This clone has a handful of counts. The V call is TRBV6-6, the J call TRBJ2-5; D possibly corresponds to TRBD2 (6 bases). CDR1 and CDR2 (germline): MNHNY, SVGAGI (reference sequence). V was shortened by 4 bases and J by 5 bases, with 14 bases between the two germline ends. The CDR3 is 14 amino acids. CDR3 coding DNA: TGTGCCAGCAGTTTTGGGATCCGGGGGGAGACCCAGTACTTC. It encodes CASSFGIRGETQYF.

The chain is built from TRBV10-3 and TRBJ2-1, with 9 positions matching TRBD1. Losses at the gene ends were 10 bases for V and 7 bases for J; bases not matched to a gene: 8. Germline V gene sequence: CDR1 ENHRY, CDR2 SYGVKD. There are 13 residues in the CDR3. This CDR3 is CATNRQGDNEQFF. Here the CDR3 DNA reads TGTGCCACGAATCGACAGGGGGATAATGAGCAGTTCTTC.